The following is a T cell receptor (beta chain) sequence with its context. The sample belongs to a study of blood T cell repertoires in COVID-19. V lost 2 bases and J 0 bases, leaving 10 bases between the germline ends. This CDR3 has 15 residues. Germline V gives CDR1 MGHRA, CDR2 YSYEKL. Some clones are missing from TCRdb's copy, which holds only in-frame ones; the method was immunoSEQ multiplex PCR. The sample shows about 66,000 clones, roughly 86% of them seen only once. The sequence was collected from a man aged 55 to 70 with acute or convalescent COVID-19. Sequenced material: peripheral blood. The chain couples TRBV4-1 to TRBJ1-1; D gene ambiguous. CDR3 nucleotides: TGCGCCAGCAGCCAATTTAAAACAGTGAACACTGAAGCTTTCTTT. It encodes CASSQFKTVNTEAFF.